The T cell receptor beta chain under discussion was sequenced for a study of T cells expressing NK-cell markers. Reanalyzing the 5' RACE reads, TCRdb keeps one entry per CDR3 protein, without DNA. The sample's table shows about 260,000 distinct CDR3 sequences. Looked up from germline, CDR1 is SGHTA and CDR2 is FQGNSA. This CDR3 contains 14 residues. The chain employs TRBV7-2 and TRBJ1-1. This TCR came from a woman between 18 and 70 years old in good health. The sample was blood T cells: a sorted CD56 or NKG2C T cell subset, CD4+ or CD8+ T cells, or bulk PBMC T cells (not recorded which). The CDR3 region is CAGDLRGGDTEAFF.